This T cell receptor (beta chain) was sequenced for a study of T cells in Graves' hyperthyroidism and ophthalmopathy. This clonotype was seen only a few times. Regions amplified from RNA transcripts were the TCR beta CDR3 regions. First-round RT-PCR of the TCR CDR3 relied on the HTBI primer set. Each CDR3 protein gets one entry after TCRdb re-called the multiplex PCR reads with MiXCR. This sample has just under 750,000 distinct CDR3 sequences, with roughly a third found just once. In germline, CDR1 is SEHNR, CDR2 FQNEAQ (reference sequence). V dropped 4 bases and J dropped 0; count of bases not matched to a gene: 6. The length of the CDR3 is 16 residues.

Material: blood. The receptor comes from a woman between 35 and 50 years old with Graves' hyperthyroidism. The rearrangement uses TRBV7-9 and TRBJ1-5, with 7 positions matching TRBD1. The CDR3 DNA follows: TGTGCCAGCAGCTCAGCGACAGGGCCTAGCAATCAGCCCCAGCATTTT. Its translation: CASSSATGPSNQPQHF.